Detailed here is one TCR beta chain. The antigen remains undetermined. This record belongs to a study of T cell responses to AZD1222 COVID-19 vaccine. Overall study findings and caveats: Repertoires were sampled only after the peak T cell response.

TCRdb keeps only in-frame clones here, not all; method: immunoSEQ multiplex PCR. This sample yields more than 95,000 clones, of which 85% to 90% are seen a single time; under 8.5% belongs to the top ten. Sample: peripheral blood, taken on day 0 of AZD1222 vaccination. This sequence originates from an adult in good health.

The chain's CDR3 is CASIPEKGTEAFF. The CDR3 DNA sequence: TGTGCCAGTATTCCGGAGAAAGGCACTGAAGCTTTCTTT. This chain joins TRBV19 and TRBJ1-1; the D is unclear. Looked up from germline, CDR1 is LNHDA and CDR2 is SQIVND (reference sequence). The CDR3 is made up of 13 amino acids. Trimming took 7 bases from V and 4 from J, leaving 13 bases between them. Supplemented by reference TRBV19 and TRBJ1-1, the full variable domain reads DGGITQSPKYLFRKEGQNVTLSCEQNLNHDAMYWYRQDPGQGLRLIYYSQIVNDFQKGDIAEGYSVSREKKESFPLTVTSAQKNPTAFYLCASIPEKGTEAFFGQGTRLTVV.